The next 19 T cell receptor beta chains were all read from a single sample in a study of blood T cell repertoires in COVID-19. Profiling relied on immunoSEQ multiplex PCR, and the TCRdb table lists in-frame clones only, not all of them. The data show approximately 210,000 clones, more than 70% seen once. Sequenced material: peripheral blood. All receptors derive from a man in his fifties or sixties with active or convalescent COVID-19.

The chain combines TRBV4-2 with TRBJ2-1; 8 positions match TRBD2. From germline, CDR1 is LGHNA and CDR2 YNFKEQ. J lost 11 bases, V lost 4 bases, and 19 bases had no gene match. This CDR3 contains 17 residues. The CDR3 region has the DNA TGTGCCAGCAGCCCTCCGGAAAACAGCGGGAGAGGGGTTAAGCAGTTCTTC. Protein sequence: CASSPPENSGRGVKQFF.

Only a few counts were recorded for this clone. The chain uses TRBV4-1 and TRBJ2-5; 8 nucleotides line up with TRBD1. Trimming cost V 5 bases and J 3 bases; bases outside gene matches: 5. Germline values: CDR1 MGHRA, CDR2 YSYEKL. CDR3 size: 14 residues. The CDR3 loop is CASSKDRAKETQYF. For the CDR3, the DNA is TGCGCCAGCAGCAAGGACAGGGCAAAAGAGACCCAGTACTTC.

This chain joins TRBV19 and TRBJ1-5; tentatively, D is TRBD1 (5 bases). The CDR3 has 15 amino acids. V gave up 3 bases and J gave up 4 bases, with 13 bases separating them. The germline V gene has CDR1 LNHDA and CDR2 SQIVND (reference sequence). The CDR3 reads CASSMGEVDNQPQHF. CDR3 in DNA: TGTGCCAGTAGTATGGGGGAGGTAGATAATCAGCCCCAGCATTTT.

The gene calls are TRBV7-9 and TRBJ1-2, with 8 bases lining up with TRBD1. CDR3 length: 16 amino acids. Germline CDR1 is SEHNR and CDR2 is FQNEAQ (reference sequence). Trimming at V came to 5 bases and at J to 6 bases, leaving 14 bases not matched to a gene. DNA for the CDR3: TGTGCCAGCAGCCCTGACAGGGGAACCGGATGGAATGGCTACACCTTC. Its protein is CASSPDRGTGWNGYTF.

The rearrangement joins TRBV6-4 to TRBJ1-6; no definite D call. The CDR3 has 15 residues. Germline lookup yields CDR1 MRHNA and CDR2 SNTAGT. V gave up 2 bases and J gave up 0 bases, with 5 bases separating them. The CDR3 loop is CASSDGSSYNSPLHF. Written as DNA, the CDR3 is TGTGCCAGCAGTGACGGGAGCTCCTATAATTCACCCCTCCACTTT.

The J gene is TRBJ2-3, the V gene TRBV9; 12 nucleotides line up with TRBD2. The CDR3 sequence is 16 residues long. V trimming: 3 bases; J trimming: 4 bases; junction bases outside the gene matches: 6. Germline V gene lookup returns CDR1 SGDLS and CDR2 YYNGEE. In nucleotides, the CDR3 is TGTGCCAGCAGCGAACCGCTAGCGGGGGGGCCAGATACGCAGTATTTT. Translating gives CASSEPLAGGPDTQYF.

This clone appeared a few times. V and J are TRBV29-1 and TRBJ1-1, with D tentatively TRBD1 (5 bases). V lost 4 bases and J 8 bases, leaving 17 bases between the germline ends. CDR1 is SQVTM and CDR2 is ANQGSEA in the germline V gene. This CDR3 has 13 amino acids. The CDR3 nucleotides read TGCAGCGTTGTATCCCAGGGCTGGAACGAAGCTTTCTTT. It encodes CSVVSQGWNEAFF. Filled out from reference TRBV29-1 and TRBJ1-1, the complete variable domain reads SAVISQKPSRDICQRGTSLTIQCQVDSQVTMMFWYRQQPGQSLTLIATANQGSEATYESGFVIDKFPISRPNLTFSTLTVSNMSPEDSSIYLCSVVSQGWNEAFFGQGTRLTVV.

Written as DNA, the CDR3 is TGTGCCAGCAGCCAATTAACCGGACAGGGCCACAATGAGCAGTTCTTC. This codes for CASSQLTGQGHNEQFF. The chain employs TRBV14 and TRBJ2-1; 8 bases map to TRBD1. V was pared by 2 bases and J by 5 bases, with 8 bases of the junction left unmatched. CDR1 SGHDN and CDR2 FVKESK come from the germline V gene. This CDR3 spans 16 amino acids.

The rearrangement joins TRBV30 to TRBJ2-3; D may be TRBD2 (5 bases). The germline CDR1 and CDR2 sequences are GTSNPN and SVGIG (reference sequence). Trimming shortened V by 4 bases and J by 6 bases, and 17 bases separated the two germline ends. The CDR3 is 14 amino acids. CDR3 loop: CAWTKRERSDTQYF. Here the CDR3 DNA reads TGTGCCTGGACTAAGAGGGAGCGGTCCGATACGCAGTATTTT.

The chain couples TRBV15 to TRBJ2-3; 8 bases fit TRBD2. Germline V gene sequence: CDR1 LNHNV, CDR2 YYDKDF (reference sequence). The CDR3 is 18 amino acids. Losses at the gene ends were 0 bases for V and 2 bases for J; bases not matched to a gene: 10. The CDR3 region has the DNA TGTGCCACCAGCAGAGATCCCCCTAGCGGGCAAAACACAGATACGCAGTATTTT. Residues: CATSRDPPSGQNTDTQYF.

The chain uses TRBV7-2 and TRBJ2-2; 10 nucleotides match TRBD1. CDR1 and CDR2 from the germline V gene are SGHTA and FQGNSA. The CDR3 length is 15 residues. V shed 4 bases, J shed 7 bases, and the junction held 6 bases outside the gene matches. DNA for the CDR3: TGTGCCAGCAGCTGGGACAGGGGCGGTTTCGGGGAGCTGTTTTTT. This gives the protein CASSWDRGGFGELFF.

The chain carries TRBV27 and TRBJ2-1; 8 positions match TRBD2. The germline V gene has CDR1 MNHEY and CDR2 SMNVEV (reference sequence). V was pared by 6 bases and J by 6 bases, with 13 bases of the junction left unmatched. The CDR3 sequence is 16 residues long. CDR3 region: CASREQGREALNEQFF. CDR3 coding DNA: TGTGCCAGCAGGGAGCAGGGGCGGGAGGCCCTCAATGAGCAGTTCTTC.

The V and J genes are TRBV15 and TRBJ1-2; D may be TRBD1 (5 bases). The CDR3 has 13 residues. Trimming cost V 0 bases and J 4 bases, with 6 bases left between them. CDR1 is LNHNV and CDR2 is YYDKDF in the germline V gene (reference sequence). The CDR3: CATSRETVYGYTF. The CDR3, as DNA: TGTGCCACCAGCAGAGAGACAGTCTATGGCTACACCTTC.

The J gene is TRBJ2-4, the V gene TRBV5-4; TRBD2 agrees at 13 bases. This CDR3 comprises 15 residues. CDR1 and CDR2 (germline): SGHNT, YYREEE (reference sequence). V was pared by 3 bases and J by 7 bases, with 4 bases of the junction left unmatched. CDR3 DNA sequence: TGTGCCAGCAGCTCCGGGACTAGCGGGATGAACATTCAGTACTTC. Encoded protein: CASSSGTSGMNIQYF.

The chain has TRBV27 and TRBJ2-7; 12 bases agree with TRBD2. The V and J ends lost 5 bases and 6 bases, in that order; junction bases with no gene match: 8. The germline gives CDR1 MNHEY, CDR2 SMNVEV (reference sequence). This CDR3 region has 15 residues. CDR3 amino acids: CASSAQTSGRGEQYF. The DNA for the CDR3 is TGTGCCAGCAGTGCCCAGACTAGCGGGAGAGGCGAGCAGTACTTC.

J is TRBJ1-3 and V is TRBV30; no clear D. The germline V gene encodes CDR1 GTSNPN and CDR2 SVGIG (reference sequence). The CDR3 extends over 15 amino acids. Trimming took off 1 base at V and 0 bases at J, with 10 bases between the two ends. CDR3 DNA sequence: TGTGCCTGGAGTGGGCAGGCCTACTCTGGAAACACCATATATTTT. This gives the protein CAWSGQAYSGNTIYF.

The gene calls are TRBV15 and TRBJ1-1; a weak D match, TRBD1 (5 bases). V was trimmed by 4 bases and J by 3 bases, leaving 15 bases between them. The CDR3 is 15 amino acids. CDR1 is LNHNV, CDR2 YYDKDF, per germline (reference sequence). This CDR3 reads CATSTGNGGDTEAFF. CDR3 nucleotide sequence: TGTGCCACCAGCACCGGGAACGGGGGGGACACTGAAGCTTTCTTT.

This clone was counted many times. The V gene is TRBV6-2 or TRBV6-3, the J gene TRBJ2-5; 8 bases agree with TRBD1. V lost 2 bases and J lost 3; bases outside the gene matches: 8. The CDR3 runs to 16 residues. Germline loops: CDR1 MNHEY, CDR2 SVGEGT. The CDR3 region is CASSYGDRWGEETQYF. CDR3 sequence (DNA): TGTGCCAGCAGTTACGGGGACAGGTGGGGAGAAGAGACCCAGTACTTC.

The chain combines TRBV29-1 with TRBJ2-2; 8 bases line up with TRBD1. Germline V gene lookup returns CDR1 SQVTM and CDR2 ANQGSEA. The CDR3 has 14 residues. V shed 6 bases, J shed 1 base, and the junction held 4 bases outside the gene matches. CDR3 in amino acids: CSVPGTGNTGELFF. The CDR3 bases are TGCAGCGTCCCTGGGACAGGGAACACCGGGGAGCTGTTTTTT.